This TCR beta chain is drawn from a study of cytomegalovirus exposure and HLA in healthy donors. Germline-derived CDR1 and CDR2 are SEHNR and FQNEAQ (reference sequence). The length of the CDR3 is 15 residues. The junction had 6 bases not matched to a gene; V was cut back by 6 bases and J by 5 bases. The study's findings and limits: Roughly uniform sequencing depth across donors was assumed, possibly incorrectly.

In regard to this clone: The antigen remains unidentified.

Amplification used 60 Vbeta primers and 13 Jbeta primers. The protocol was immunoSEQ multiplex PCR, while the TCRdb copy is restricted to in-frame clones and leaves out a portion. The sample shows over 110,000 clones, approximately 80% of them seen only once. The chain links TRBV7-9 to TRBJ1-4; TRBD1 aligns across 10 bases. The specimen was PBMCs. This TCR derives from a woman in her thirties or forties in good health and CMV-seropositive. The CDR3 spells CASSPPGQGNEKLFF. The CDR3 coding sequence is TGTGCCAGCAGTCCTCCGGGACAGGGGAATGAAAAACTGTTTTTT.